This paragraph reports one T cell receptor (beta chain). The data were obtained in a study of T cells expressing NK-cell markers. Each CDR3 protein gets one entry in TCRdb, which reprocessed the 5' RACE reads and gives no DNA. The sample has 350,000 to 400,000 distinct CDR3 sequences; the top ten hold about 10%. Per the germline V gene, CDR1 is SGHDN and CDR2 is FVKESK. CDR3 length: 14 amino acids. The TCR comes from a woman between 50 and 59 years old in good health. V and J are TRBV14 and TRBJ2-2. Sequenced input: blood T cells: a sorted CD56 or NKG2C T cell subset, CD4+ or CD8+ T cells, or bulk PBMC T cells (not recorded which). This CDR3 reads CASSLKMNTGELFF.